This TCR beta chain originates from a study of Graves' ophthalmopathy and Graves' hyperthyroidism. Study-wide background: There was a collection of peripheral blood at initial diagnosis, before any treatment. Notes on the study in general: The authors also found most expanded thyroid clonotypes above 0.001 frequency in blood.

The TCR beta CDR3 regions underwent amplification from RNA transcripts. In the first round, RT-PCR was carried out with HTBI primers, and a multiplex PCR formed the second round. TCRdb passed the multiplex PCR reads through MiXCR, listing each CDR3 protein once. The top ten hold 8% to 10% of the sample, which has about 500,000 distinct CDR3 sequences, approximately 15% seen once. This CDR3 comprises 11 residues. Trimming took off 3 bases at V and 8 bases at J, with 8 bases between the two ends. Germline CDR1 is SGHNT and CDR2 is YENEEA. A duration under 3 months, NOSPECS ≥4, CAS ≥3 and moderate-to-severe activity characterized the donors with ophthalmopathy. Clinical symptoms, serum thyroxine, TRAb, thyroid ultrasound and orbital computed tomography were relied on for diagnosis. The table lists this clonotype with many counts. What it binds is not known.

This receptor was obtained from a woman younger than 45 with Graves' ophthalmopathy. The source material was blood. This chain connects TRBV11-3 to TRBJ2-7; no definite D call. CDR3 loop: CASSFSEKQYF. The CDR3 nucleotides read TGTGCCAGCAGCTTCTCAGAAAAGCAGTACTTC.